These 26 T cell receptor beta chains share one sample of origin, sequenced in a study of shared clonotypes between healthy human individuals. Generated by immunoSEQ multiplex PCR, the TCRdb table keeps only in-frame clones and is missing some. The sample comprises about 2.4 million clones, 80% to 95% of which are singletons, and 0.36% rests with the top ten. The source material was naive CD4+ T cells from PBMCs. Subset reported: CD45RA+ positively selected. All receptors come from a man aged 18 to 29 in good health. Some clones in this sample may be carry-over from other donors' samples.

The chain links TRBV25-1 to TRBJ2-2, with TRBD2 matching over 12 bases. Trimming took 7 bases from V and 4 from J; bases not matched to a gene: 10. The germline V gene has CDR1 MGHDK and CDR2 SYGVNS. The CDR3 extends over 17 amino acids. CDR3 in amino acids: CASTSGLLAGGTGELFF. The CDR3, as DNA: TGTGCCAGCACCTCCGGACTACTAGCGGGGGGCACCGGGGAGCTGTTTTTT.

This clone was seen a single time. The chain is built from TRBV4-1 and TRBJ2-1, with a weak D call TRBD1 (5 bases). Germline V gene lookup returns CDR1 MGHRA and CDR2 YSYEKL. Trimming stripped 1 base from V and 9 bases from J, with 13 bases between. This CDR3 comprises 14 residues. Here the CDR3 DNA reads TGCGCCAGCAGCCAAGGGCAGGGAATTGGTGAGCAGTTCTTC. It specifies CASSQGQGIGEQFF.

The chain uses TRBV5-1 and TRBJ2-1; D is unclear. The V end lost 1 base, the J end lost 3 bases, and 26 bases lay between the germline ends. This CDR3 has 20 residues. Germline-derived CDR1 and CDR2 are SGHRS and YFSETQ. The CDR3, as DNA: TGCGCCAGCAGCTTGCCCCCGTGGGGTAGGCGGCTCAGTAACTACAATGAGCAGTTCTTC. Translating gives CASSLPPWGRRLSNYNEQFF.

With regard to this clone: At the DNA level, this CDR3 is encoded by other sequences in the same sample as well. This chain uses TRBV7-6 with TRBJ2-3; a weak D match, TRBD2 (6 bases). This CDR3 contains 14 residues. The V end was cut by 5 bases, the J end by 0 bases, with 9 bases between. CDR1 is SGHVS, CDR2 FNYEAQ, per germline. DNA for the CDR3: TGTGCCAGCAGCCGAGGGACTAGCACAGATACGCAGTATTTT. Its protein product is CASSRGTSTDTQYF.

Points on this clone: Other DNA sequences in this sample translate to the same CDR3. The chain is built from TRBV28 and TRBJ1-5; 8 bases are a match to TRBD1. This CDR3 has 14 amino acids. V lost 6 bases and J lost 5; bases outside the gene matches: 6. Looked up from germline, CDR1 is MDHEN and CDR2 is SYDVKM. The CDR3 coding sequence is TGTGCCAGCAGCTCCGGACAGGGCGATCAGCCCCAGCATTTT. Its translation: CASSSGQGDQPQHF.

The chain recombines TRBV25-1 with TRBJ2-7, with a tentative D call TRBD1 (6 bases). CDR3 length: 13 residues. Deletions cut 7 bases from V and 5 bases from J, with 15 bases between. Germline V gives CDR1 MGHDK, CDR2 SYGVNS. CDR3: CASTGQGPDEQYF. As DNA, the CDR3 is TGTGCCAGCACGGGGCAGGGGCCCGACGAGCAGTACTTC.

CDR3 amino acids: CASSLGGTTNEQFF. CDR3 DNA sequence: TGCGCCAGCAGCTTGGGGGGGACTACCAATGAGCAGTTCTTC. V and J are TRBV5-1 and TRBJ2-1; 7 positions match TRBD2. CDR1 is SGHRS and CDR2 is YFSETQ in the germline V gene. J gave up 6 bases and V 0 bases, and 3 bases lay outside the gene matches. The CDR3 runs to 14 residues.

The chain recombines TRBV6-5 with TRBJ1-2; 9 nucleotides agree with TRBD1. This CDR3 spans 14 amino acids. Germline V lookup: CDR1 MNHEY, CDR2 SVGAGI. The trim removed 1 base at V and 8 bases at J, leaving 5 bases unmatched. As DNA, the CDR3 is TGTGCCAGCAGTTACTTGGGACAGGGATCGGGCTACACCTTC. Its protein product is CASSYLGQGSGYTF.

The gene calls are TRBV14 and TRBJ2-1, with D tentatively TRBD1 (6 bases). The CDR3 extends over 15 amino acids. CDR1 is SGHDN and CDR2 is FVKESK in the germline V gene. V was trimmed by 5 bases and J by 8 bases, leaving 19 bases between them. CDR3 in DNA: TGTGCCAGCAGCTTATACAACAGGGTTCTCGATGAGCAGTTCTTC. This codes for CASSLYNRVLDEQFF.

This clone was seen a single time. The CDR3 region has the DNA TGTGCCAGCAGTACTAAGATGAGCTCCTACGAGCAGTACTTC. It specifies CASSTKMSSYEQYF. The V call is TRBV6-5, the J call TRBJ2-7; D ambiguous. Trimming pared 5 bases from V and 0 bases from J, leaving 11 bases between. Looked up from germline, CDR1 is MNHEY and CDR2 is SVGAGI. The length of the CDR3 is 14 residues.

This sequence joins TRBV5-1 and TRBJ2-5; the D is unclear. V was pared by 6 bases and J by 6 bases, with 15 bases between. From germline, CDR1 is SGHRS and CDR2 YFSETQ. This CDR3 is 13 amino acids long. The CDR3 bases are TGCGCCAGCACCTTCCAGGAGTCAAAGACCCAGTACTTC. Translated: CASTFQESKTQYF.

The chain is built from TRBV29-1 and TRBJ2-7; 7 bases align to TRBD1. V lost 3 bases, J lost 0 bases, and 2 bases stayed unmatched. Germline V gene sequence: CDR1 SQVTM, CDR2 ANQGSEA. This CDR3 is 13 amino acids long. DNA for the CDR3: TGCAGCGTTGAGGGGACAGCCTCCTACGAGCAGTACTTC. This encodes CSVEGTASYEQYF.

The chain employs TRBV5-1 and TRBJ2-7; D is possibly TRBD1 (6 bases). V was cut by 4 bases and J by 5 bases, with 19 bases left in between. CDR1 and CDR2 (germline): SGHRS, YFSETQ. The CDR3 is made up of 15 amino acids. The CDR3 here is CASSPVGGGVHEQYF. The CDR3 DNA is TGCGCCAGCAGCCCAGTTGGTGGGGGCGTGCACGAGCAGTACTTC.

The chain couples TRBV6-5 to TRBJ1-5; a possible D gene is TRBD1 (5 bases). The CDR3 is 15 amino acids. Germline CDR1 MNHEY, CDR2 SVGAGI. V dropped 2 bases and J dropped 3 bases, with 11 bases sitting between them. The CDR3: CASSYRRGDNQPQHF. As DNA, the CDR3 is TGTGCCAGCAGTTACCGAAGGGGCGACAATCAGCCCCAGCATTTT.

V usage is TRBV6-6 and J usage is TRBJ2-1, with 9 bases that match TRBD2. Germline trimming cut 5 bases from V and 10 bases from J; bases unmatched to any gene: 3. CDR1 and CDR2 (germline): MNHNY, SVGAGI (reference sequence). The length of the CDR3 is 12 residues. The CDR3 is CASSGTSTEQFF. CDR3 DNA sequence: TGTGCCAGCAGTGGGACTAGCACCGAGCAGTTCTTC.

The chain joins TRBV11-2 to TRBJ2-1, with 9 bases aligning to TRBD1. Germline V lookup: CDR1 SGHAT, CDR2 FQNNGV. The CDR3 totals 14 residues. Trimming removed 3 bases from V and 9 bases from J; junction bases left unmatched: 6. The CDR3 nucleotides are TGTGCCAGCAGCTTGGGACAGGGTTTCGGTGAGCAGTTCTTC. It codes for CASSLGQGFGEQFF.

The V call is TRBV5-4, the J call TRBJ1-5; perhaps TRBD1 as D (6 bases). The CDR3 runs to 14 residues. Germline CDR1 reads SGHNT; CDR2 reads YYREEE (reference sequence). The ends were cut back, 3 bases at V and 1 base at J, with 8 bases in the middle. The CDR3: CASSYGGSNQPQHF. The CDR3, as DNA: TGTGCCAGCAGCTACGGGGGCAGCAATCAGCCCCAGCATTTT.

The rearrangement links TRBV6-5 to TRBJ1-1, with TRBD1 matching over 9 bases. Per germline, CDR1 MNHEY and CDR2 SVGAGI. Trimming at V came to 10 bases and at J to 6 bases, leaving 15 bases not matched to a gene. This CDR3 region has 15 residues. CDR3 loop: CATLAGTGLGPEAFF. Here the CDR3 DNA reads TGTGCCACCCTAGCCGGGACAGGGCTTGGCCCTGAAGCTTTCTTT.

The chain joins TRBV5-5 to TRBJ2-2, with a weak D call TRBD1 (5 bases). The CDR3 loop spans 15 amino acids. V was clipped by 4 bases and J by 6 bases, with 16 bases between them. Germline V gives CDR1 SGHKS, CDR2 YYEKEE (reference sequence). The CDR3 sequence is CASSQGFVGSGELFF. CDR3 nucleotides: TGTGCCAGCAGCCAGGGATTTGTAGGGTCCGGGGAGCTGTTTTTT.

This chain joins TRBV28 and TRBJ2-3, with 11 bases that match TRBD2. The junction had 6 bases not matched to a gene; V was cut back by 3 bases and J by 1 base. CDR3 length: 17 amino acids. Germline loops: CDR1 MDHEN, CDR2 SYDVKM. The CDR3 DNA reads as TGTGCCAGCAGTTTCTCAAGACTAGCGGGACGCACAGATACGCAGTATTTT. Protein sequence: CASSFSRLAGRTDTQYF.

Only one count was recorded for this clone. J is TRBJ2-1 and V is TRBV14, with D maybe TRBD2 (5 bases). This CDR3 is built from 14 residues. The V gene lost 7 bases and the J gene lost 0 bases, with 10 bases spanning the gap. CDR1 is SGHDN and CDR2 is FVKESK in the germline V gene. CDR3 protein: CASTASSSYNEQFF. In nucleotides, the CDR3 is TGTGCCAGCACCGCTAGCAGCTCCTACAATGAGCAGTTCTTC.

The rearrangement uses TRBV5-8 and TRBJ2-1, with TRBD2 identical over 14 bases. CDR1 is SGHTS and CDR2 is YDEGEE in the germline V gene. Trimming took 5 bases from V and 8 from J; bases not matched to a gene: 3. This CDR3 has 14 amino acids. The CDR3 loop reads CASRVGLAGDEQFF. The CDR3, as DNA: TGTGCCAGCAGGGTGGGACTAGCGGGAGATGAGCAGTTCTTC.

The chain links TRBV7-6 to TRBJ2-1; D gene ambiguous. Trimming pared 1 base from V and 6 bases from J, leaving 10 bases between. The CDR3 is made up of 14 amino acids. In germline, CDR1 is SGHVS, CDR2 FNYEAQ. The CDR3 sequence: CASSLEVASNEQFF. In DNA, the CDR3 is TGTGCCAGCAGCTTAGAAGTAGCTTCCAATGAGCAGTTCTTC.

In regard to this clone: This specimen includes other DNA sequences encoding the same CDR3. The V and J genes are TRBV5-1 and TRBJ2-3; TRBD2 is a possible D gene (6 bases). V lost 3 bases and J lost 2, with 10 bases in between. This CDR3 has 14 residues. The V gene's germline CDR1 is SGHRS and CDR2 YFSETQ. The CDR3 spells CASSSGTHTDTQYF. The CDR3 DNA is TGCGCCAGCAGCTCGGGGACTCACACAGATACGCAGTATTTT.

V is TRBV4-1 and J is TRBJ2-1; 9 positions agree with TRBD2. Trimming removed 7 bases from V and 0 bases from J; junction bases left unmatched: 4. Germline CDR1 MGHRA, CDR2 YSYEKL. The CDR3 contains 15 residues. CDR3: CASTLSGSSYNEQFF. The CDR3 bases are TGCGCCAGCACCCTTAGCGGGAGCTCCTACAATGAGCAGTTCTTC.

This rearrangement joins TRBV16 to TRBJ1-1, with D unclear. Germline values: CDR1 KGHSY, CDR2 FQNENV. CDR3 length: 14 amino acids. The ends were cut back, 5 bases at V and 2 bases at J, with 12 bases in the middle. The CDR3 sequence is CASSSFPGNTEAFF. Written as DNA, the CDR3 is TGTGCCAGCAGCAGCTTCCCTGGAAACACTGAAGCTTTCTTT.